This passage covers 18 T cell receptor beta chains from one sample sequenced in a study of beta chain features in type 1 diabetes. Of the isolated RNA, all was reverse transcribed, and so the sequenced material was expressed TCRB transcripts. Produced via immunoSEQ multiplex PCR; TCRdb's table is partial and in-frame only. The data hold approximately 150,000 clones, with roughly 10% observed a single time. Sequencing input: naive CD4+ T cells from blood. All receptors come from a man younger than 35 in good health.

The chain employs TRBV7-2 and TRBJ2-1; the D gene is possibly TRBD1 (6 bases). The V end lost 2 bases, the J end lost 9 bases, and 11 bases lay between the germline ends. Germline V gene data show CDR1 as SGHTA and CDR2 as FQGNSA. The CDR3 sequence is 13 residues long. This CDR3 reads CASSLTGSGEQFF. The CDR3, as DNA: TGTGCCAGCAGCTTAACAGGGAGCGGTGAGCAGTTCTTC.

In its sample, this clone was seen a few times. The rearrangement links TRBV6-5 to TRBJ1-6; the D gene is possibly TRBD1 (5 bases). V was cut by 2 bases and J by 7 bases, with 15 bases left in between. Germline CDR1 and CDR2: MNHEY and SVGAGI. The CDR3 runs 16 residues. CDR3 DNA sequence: TGTGCCAGCAGTTACACCGGGACGGGAGCGAATTCACCCCTCCACTTT. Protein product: CASSYTGTGANSPLHF.

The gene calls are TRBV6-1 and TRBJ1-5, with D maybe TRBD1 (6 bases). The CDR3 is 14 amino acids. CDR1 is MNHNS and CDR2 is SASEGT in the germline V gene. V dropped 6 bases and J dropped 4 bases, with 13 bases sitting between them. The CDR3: CASRGPGANQPQHF. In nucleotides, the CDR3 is TGTGCCAGCAGAGGTCCAGGGGCAAATCAGCCCCAGCATTTT.

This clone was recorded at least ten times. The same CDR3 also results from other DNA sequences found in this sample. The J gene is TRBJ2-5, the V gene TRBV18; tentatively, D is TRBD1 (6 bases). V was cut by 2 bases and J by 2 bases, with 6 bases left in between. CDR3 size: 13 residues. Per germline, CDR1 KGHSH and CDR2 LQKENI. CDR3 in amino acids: CASSPGQQETQYF. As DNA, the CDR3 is TGTGCCAGCTCACCAGGACAGCAAGAGACCCAGTACTTC.

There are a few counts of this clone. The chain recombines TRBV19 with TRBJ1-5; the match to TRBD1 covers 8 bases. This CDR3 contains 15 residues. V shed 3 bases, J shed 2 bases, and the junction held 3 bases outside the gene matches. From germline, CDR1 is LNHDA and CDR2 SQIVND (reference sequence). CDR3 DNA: TGTGCCAGTAGTATGGACAGGGTTGGCAATCAGCCCCAGCATTTT. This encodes CASSMDRVGNQPQHF.

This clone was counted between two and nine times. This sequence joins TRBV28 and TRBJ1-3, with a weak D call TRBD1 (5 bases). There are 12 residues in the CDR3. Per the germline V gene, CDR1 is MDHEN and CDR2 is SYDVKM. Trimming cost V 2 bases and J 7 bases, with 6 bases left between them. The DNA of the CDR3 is TGTGCCAGCAGTTTAAGGGGTAACACCATATATTTT. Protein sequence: CASSLRGNTIYF.

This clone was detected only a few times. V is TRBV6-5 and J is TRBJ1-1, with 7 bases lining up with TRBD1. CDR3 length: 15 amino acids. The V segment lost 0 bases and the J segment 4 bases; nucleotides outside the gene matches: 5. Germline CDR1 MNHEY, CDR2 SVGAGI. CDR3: CASSYSHRGSTEAFF. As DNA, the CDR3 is TGTGCCAGCAGTTACTCGCACAGGGGTAGCACTGAAGCTTTCTTT.

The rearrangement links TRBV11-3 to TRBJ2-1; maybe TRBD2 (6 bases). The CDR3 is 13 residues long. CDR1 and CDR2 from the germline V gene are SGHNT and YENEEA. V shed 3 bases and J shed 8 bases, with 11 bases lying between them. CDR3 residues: CASSFAGSYEQFF. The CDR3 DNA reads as TGTGCCAGCAGCTTTGCGGGGTCCTATGAGCAGTTCTTC.

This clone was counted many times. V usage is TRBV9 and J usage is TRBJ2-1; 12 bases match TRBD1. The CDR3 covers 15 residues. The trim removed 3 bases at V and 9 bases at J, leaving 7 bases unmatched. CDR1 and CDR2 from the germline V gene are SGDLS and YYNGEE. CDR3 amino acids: CASSGGTGGSIEQFF. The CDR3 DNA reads TGTGCCAGCAGCGGCGGGACAGGGGGCTCCATTGAGCAGTTCTTC. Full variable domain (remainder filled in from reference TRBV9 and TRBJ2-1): DSGVTQTPKHLITATGQRVTLRCSPRSGDLSVYWYQQSLDQGLQFLIQYYNGEERAKGNILERFSAQQFPDLHSELNLSSLELGDSALYFCASSGGTGGSIEQFFGPGTRLTVL.

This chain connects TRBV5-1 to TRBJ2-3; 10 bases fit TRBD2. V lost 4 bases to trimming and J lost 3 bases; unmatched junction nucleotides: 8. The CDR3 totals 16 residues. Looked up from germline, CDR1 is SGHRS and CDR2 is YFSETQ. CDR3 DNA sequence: TGCGCCAGCAGCCGGGGGACTAGCGAGAGGACAGATACGCAGTATTTT. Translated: CASSRGTSERTDTQYF.

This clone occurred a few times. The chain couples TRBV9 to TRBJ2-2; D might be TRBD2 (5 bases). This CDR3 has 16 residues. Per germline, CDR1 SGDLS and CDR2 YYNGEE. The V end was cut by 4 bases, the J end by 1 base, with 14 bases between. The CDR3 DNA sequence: TGTGCCAGCAGCCCCCTAGGAGGACTGAACACCGGGGAGCTGTTTTTT. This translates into CASSPLGGLNTGELFF.

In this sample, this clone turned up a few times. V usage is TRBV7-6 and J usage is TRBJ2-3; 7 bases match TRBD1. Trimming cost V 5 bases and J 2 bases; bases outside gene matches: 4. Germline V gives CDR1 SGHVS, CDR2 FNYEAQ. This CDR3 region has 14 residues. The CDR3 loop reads CASSPGQFTDTQYF. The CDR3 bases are TGTGCCAGCAGCCCGGGACAGTTCACAGATACGCAGTATTTT.

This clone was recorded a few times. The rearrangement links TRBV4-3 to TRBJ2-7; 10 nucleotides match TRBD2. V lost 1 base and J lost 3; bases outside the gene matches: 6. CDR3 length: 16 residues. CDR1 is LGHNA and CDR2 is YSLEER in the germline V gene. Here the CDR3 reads CASSQVSGGTYYEQYF. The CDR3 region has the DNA TGCGCCAGCAGCCAAGTTAGCGGGGGGACCTACTACGAGCAGTACTTC.

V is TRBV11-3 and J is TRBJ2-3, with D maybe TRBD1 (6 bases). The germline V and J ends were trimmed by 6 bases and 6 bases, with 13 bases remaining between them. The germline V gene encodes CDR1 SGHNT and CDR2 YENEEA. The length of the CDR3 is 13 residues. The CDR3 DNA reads TGTGCCAGCAGTGATACAGGGCGGGATACGCAGTATTTT. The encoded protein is CASSDTGRDTQYF.

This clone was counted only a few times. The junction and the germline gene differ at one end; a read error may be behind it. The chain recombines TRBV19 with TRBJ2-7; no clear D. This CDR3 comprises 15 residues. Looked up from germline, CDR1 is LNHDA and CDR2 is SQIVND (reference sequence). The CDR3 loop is CASSIRFGPSSEQYF. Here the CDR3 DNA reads TGTGCCAGTAGTATACGATTTGGCCCATCCTCCGAGCAGTACTTC.

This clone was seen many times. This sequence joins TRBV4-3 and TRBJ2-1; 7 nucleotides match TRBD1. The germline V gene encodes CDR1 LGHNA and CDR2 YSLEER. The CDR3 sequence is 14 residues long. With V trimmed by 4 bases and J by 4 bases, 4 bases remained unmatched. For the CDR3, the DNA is TGCGCCAGCAGCCTAGGACAGGTTTACAATGAGCAGTTCTTC. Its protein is CASSLGQVYNEQFF.

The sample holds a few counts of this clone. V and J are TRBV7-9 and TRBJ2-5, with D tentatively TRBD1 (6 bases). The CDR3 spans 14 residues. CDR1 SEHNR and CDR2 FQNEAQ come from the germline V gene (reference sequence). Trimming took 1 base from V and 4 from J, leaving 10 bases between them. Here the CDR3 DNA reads TGTGCCAGCAGCTTAGTACAGGGCGGAGAGACCCAGTACTTC. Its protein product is CASSLVQGGETQYF.

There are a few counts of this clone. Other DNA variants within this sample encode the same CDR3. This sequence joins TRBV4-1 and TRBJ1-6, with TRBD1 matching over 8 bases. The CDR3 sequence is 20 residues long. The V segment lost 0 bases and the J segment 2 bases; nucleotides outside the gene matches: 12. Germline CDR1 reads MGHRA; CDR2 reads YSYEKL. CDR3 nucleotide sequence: TGCGCCAGCAGCCAAGATTTACAACAGGGGGGAAAGACCTATAATTCACCCCTCCACTTT. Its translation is CASSQDLQQGGKTYNSPLHF.